One sample yielded the 7 T cell receptor beta chains listed below, sequenced in a study of cytomegalovirus exposure and HLA in healthy donors. This table comes from immunoSEQ multiplex PCR, and its TCRdb copy is limited to in-frame clones, with some not included. The sample consists of some 160,000 clones, more than 85% of them appearing once. Sequencing used PBMCs. The source is a man aged 18 to 29 in good health and CMV-seronegative.

This clone has only one observation. V gene TRBV7-9 combines with J gene TRBJ2-5; 7 positions agree with TRBD2. The CDR3 has 16 amino acids. Germline lookup yields CDR1 SEHNR and CDR2 FQNEAQ (reference sequence). V was clipped by 5 bases and J by 4 bases; unmatched bases: 13. The DNA of the CDR3 is TGTGCCAGCAGCCCACCGGGGGGAGGGCCCTCAGAGACCCAGTACTTC. Translating gives CASSPPGGGPSETQYF.

V is TRBV19 and J is TRBJ1-5; 8 nucleotides line up with TRBD1. The CDR3 sequence is 19 residues long. With V trimmed by 3 bases and J by 0 bases, 13 bases remained unmatched. Germline V lookup: CDR1 LNHDA, CDR2 SQIVND (reference sequence). This CDR3 is CASSIDIRQGLYSNQPQHF. In DNA, the CDR3 is TGTGCCAGTAGTATCGATATCAGACAGGGGCTGTATAGCAATCAGCCCCAGCATTTT. Full variable domain (rest looked up from reference TRBV19 and TRBJ1-5): DGGITQSPKYLFRKEGQNVTLSCEQNLNHDAMYWYRQDPGQGLRLIYYSQIVNDFQKGDIAEGYSVSREKKESFPLTVTSAQKNPTAFYLCASSIDIRQGLYSNQPQHFGDGTRLSIL.

The rearrangement uses TRBV27 and TRBJ2-7; a possible D gene is TRBD1 (5 bases). The V gene lost 3 bases and the J gene lost 2 bases, with 11 bases spanning the gap. The CDR3 sequence is 14 residues long. CDR1 and CDR2 (germline): MNHEY, SMNVEV (reference sequence). CDR3 sequence reads: CASSFRPGPYEQYF. In DNA form, the CDR3 reads TGTGCCAGCAGTTTCCGGCCAGGGCCCTACGAGCAGTACTTC.

The genes are TRBV19 and TRBJ2-7; D is ambiguous. Trimming stripped 0 bases from V and 4 bases from J, with 4 bases between. The CDR3 covers 12 residues. Germline V gives CDR1 LNHDA, CDR2 SQIVND (reference sequence). CDR3 bases: TGTGCCAGTAGTATAGATCGTTACGAGCAGTACTTC. As protein: CASSIDRYEQYF.

The J gene is TRBJ2-5, the V gene TRBV11-2; tentative D call: TRBD2 (6 bases). Trimming removed 2 bases from V and 3 bases from J, with 13 bases in between. The CDR3 consists of 15 residues. Germline lookup yields CDR1 SGHAT and CDR2 FQNNGV. This CDR3 is CASSLWSGGEETQYF. The CDR3 DNA follows: TGTGCCAGCAGCTTATGGTCGGGCGGGGAAGAGACCCAGTACTTC.

The chain is built from TRBV11-2 and TRBJ2-5, with D perhaps TRBD2 (5 bases). The CDR3 runs to 14 residues. V lost 3 bases, J lost 5 bases, and 13 bases lay in between. Looked up from germline, CDR1 is SGHAT and CDR2 is FQNNGV. CDR3 region: CASSFNKAAETQYF. The CDR3 DNA is TGTGCCAGCAGCTTCAACAAAGCGGCGGAGACCCAGTACTTC.

The chain links TRBV30 to TRBJ2-6; 9 bases are a match to TRBD2. This CDR3 spans 18 amino acids. In germline, CDR1 is GTSNPN, CDR2 SVGIG (reference sequence). J was trimmed by 1 base and V by 5 bases; bases with no gene match: 12. CDR3 coding DNA: TGTGCCTGGCGAGCCCGGCGGGGACTAGCATCTGGGGCCAACGTCCTGACTTTC. Translated, it gives CAWRARRGLASGANVLTF.